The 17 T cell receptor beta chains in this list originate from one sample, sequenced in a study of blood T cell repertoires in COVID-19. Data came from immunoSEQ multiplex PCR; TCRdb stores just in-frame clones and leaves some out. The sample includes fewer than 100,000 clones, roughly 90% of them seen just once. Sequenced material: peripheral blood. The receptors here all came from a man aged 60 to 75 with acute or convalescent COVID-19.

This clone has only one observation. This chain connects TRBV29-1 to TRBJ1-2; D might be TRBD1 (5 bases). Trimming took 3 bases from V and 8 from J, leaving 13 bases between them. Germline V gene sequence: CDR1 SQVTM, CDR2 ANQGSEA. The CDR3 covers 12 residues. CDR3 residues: CSVDPNRNGYTF. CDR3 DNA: TGCAGCGTTGATCCCAACAGGAACGGCTACACCTTC.

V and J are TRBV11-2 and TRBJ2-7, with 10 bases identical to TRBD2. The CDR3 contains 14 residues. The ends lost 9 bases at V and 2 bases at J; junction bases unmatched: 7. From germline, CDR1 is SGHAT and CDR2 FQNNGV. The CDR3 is CARYWGTSAYEQYF. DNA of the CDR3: TGTGCCAGGTATTGGGGGACTAGCGCCTACGAGCAGTACTTC.

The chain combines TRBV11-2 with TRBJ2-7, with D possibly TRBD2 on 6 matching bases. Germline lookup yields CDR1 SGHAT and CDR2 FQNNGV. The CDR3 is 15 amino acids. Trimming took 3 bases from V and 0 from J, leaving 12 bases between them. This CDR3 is CASSFFSGDSYEQYF. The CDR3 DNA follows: TGTGCCAGCAGCTTTTTTTCGGGAGACTCCTACGAGCAGTACTTC. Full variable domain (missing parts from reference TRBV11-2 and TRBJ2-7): EAGVAQSPRYKIIEKRQSVAFWCNPISGHATLYWYQQILGQGPKLLIQFQNNGVVDDSQLPKDRFSAERLKGVDSTLKIQPAKLEDSAVYLCASSFFSGDSYEQYFGPGTRLTVT.

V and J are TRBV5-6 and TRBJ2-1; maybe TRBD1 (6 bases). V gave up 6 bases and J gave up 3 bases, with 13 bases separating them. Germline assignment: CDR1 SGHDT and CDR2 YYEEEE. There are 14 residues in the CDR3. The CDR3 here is CASTYPDSYNEQFF. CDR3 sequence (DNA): TGTGCCAGCACCTACCCGGACAGCTACAATGAGCAGTTCTTC. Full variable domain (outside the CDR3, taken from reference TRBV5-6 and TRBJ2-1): DAGVTQSPTHLIKTRGQQVTLRCSPKSGHDTVSWYQQALGQGPQFIFQYYEEEERQRGNFPDRFSGHQFPNYSSELNVNALLLGDSALYLCASTYPDSYNEQFFGPGTRLTVL.

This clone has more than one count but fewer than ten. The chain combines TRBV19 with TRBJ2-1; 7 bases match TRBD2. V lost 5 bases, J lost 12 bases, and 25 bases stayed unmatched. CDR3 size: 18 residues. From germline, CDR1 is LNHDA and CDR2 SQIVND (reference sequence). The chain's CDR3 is CASSPQNMGTNARKGQFF. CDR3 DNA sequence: TGTGCCAGTAGTCCTCAGAACATGGGGACTAACGCGCGTAAGGGGCAGTTCTTC. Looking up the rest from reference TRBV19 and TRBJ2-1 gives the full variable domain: DGGITQSPKYLFRKEGQNVTLSCEQNLNHDAMYWYRQDPGQGLRLIYYSQIVNDFQKGDIAEGYSVSREKKESFPLTVTSAQKNPTAFYLCASSPQNMGTNARKGQFFGPGTRLTVL.

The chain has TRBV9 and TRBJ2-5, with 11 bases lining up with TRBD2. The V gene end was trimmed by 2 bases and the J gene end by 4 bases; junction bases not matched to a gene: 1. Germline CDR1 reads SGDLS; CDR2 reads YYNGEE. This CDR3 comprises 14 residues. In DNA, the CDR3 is TGTGCCAGCAGCGTTAGCGGGGGGGGAGAGACCCAGTACTTC. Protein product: CASSVSGGGETQYF.

Written as DNA, the CDR3 is TGCGCCAGCAGCTTGGGTCAAGGGGGTGGTTTGGAGCAGTACTTC. It translates to CASSLGQGGGLEQYF. V and J are TRBV5-1 and TRBJ2-7; D might be TRBD1 (6 bases). The CDR3 consists of 15 residues. CDR1 and CDR2 from the germline V gene are SGHRS and YFSETQ. Trimming removed 0 bases at V and 7 bases at J, with 17 bases between.

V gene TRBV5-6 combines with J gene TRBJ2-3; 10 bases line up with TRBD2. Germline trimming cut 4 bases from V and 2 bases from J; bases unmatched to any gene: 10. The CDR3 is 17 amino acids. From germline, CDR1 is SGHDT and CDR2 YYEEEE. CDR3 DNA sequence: TGTGCCAGCAGCCCTCACCCAGCGGGGGGGCTCACAGATACGCAGTATTTT. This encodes CASSPHPAGGLTDTQYF. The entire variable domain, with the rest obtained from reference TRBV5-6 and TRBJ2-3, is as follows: DAGVTQSPTHLIKTRGQQVTLRCSPKSGHDTVSWYQQALGQGPQFIFQYYEEEERQRGNFPDRFSGHQFPNYSSELNVNALLLGDSALYLCASSPHPAGGLTDTQYFGPGTRLTVL.

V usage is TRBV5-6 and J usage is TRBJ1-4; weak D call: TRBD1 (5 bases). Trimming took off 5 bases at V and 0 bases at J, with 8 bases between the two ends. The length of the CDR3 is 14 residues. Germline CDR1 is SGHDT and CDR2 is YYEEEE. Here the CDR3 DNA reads TGTGCCAGCAGTACGACAGCAACTAATGAAAAACTGTTTTTT. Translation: CASSTTATNEKLFF.

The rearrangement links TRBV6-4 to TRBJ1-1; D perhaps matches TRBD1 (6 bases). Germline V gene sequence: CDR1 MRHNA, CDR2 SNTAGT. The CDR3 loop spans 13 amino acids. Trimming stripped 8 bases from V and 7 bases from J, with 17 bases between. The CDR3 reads CASALDSGLEAFF. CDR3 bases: TGTGCCAGCGCCCTGGACAGCGGCCTTGAAGCTTTCTTT.

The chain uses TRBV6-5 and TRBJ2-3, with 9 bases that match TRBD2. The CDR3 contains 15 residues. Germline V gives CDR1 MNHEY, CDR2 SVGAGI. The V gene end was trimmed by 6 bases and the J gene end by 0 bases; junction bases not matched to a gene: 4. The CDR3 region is CASSRLAASTDTQYF. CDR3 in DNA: TGTGCCAGCAGCCGACTAGCGGCTAGCACAGATACGCAGTATTTT.

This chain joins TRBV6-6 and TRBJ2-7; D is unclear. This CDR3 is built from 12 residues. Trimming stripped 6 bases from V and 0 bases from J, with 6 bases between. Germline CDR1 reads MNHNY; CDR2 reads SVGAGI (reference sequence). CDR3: CASSQASYEQYF. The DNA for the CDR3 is TGTGCCAGCAGCCAGGCCTCCTACGAGCAGTACTTC.

DNA of the CDR3: TGTGCCAGCAGCCTACGGGGGGGACGAGTTCAAGAGACCCAGTACTTC. It yields the protein CASSLRGGRVQETQYF. The chain links TRBV3-1 (or the pseudogene TRBV3-2) to TRBJ2-5, with TRBD2 matching 8 bases. Germline V gene data show CDR1 as LGHDT and CDR2 as YNNKEL (reference sequence). V lost 4 bases to trimming and J lost 2 bases; unmatched junction nucleotides: 9. The CDR3 consists of 16 residues.

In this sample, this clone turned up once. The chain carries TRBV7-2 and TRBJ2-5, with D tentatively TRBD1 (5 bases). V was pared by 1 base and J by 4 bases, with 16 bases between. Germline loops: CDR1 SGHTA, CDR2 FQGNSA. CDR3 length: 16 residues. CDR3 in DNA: TGTGCCAGCAGCTTAGGACCCCTCGGCAGGGCAGAGACCCAGTACTTC. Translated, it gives CASSLGPLGRAETQYF.

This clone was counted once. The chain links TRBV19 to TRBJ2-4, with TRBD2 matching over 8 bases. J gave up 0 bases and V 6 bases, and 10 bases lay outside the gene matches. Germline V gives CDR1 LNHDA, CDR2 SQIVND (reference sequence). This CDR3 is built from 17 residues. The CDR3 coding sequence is TGTGCCAGTAGGGGAGTAGCGGGGAGCGAAGCCAAAAACATTCAGTACTTC. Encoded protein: CASRGVAGSEAKNIQYF.

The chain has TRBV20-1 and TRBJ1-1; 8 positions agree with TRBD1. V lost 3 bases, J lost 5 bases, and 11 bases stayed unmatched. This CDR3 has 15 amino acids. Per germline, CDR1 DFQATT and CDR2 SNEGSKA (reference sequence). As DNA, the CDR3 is TGCAGTGCTAGTCTTGCAGGGGGCTTGGGGACTGAAGCTTTCTTT. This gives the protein CSASLAGGLGTEAFF.

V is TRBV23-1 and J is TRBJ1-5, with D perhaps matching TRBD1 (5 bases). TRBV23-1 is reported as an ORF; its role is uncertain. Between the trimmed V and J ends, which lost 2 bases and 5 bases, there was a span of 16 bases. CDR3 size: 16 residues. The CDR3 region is CASSQARTNSDQPQHF. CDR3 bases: TGCGCCAGCAGTCAAGCAAGGACAAACTCCGATCAGCCCCAGCATTTT.